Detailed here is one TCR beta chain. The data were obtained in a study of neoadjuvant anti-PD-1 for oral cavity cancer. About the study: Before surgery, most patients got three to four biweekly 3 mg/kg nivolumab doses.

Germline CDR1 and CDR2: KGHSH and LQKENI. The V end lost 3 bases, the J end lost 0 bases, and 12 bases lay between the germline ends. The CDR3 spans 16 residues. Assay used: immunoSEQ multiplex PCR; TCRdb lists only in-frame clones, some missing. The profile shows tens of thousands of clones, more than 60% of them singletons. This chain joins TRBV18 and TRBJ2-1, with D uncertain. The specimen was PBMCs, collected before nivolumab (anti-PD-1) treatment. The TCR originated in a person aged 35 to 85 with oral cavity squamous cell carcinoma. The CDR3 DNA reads TGTGCCAGCTCACCCCTTAGCCGGAGCTCCTACAATGAGCAGTTCTTC. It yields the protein CASSPLSRSSYNEQFF.